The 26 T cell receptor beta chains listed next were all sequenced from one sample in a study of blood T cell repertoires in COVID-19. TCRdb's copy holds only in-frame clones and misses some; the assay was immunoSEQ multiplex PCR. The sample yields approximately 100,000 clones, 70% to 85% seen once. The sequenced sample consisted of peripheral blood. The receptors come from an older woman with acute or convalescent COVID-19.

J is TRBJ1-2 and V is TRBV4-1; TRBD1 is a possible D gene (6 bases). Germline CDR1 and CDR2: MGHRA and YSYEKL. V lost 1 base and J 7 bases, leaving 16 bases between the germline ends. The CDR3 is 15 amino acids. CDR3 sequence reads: CASSQVQGLAAGYTF. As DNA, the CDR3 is TGCGCCAGCAGCCAAGTACAGGGTCTGGCGGCTGGCTACACCTTC.

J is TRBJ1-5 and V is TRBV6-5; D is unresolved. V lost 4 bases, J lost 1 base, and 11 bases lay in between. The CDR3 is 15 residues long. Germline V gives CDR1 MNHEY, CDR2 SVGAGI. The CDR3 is CASSLSQASNQPQHF. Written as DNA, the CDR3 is TGTGCCAGCAGTTTGAGCCAGGCCAGCAATCAGCCCCAGCATTTT.

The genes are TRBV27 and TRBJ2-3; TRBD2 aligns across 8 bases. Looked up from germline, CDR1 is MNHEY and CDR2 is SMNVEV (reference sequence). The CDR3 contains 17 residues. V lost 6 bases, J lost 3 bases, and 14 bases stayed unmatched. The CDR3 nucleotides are TGTGCCAGCAGCATTAGGGACTATGGCGGGGGGACAGATACGCAGTATTTT. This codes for CASSIRDYGGGTDTQYF.

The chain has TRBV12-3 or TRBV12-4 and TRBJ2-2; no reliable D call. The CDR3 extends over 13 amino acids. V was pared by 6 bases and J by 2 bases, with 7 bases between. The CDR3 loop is CASSNQNTGELFF. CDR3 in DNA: TGTGCCAGCAGCAATCAAAACACCGGGGAGCTGTTTTTT.

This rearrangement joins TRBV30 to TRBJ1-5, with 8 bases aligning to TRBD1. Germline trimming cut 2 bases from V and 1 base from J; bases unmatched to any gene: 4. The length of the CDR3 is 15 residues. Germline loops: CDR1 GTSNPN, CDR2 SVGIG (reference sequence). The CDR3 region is CAWSTGQGSNQPQHF. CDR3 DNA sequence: TGTGCCTGGAGTACCGGACAGGGAAGCAATCAGCCCCAGCATTTT.

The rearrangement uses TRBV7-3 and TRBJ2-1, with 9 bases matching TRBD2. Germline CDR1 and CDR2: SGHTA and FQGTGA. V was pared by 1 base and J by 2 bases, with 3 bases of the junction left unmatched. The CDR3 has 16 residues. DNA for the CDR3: TGTGCCAGCAGCTTAAGAGTAGCGGGGGCCTACAATGAGCAGTTCTTC. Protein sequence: CASSLRVAGAYNEQFF.

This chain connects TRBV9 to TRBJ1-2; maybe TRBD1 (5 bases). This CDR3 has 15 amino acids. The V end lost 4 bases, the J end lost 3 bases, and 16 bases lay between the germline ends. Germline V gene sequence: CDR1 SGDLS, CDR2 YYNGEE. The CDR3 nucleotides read TGTGCCAGCAGCCAAACTAATCTGGGGCACTATGGCTACACCTTC. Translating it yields CASSQTNLGHYGYTF.

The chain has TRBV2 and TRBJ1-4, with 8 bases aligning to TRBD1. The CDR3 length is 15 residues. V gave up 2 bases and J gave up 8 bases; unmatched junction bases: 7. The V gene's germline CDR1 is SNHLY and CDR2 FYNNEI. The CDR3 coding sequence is TGTGCCAGCAGTGAACTCGTGACAGGGGAGGAAAAACTGTTTTTT. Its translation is CASSELVTGEEKLFF.

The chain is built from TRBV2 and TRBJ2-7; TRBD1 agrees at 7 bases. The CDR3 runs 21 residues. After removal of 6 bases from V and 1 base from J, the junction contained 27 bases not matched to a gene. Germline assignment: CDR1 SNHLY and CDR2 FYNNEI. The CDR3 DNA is TGTGCCAGCAGGGGGGCTGCCACAAAAGACAGGGAATGGGGAAGATCCTACGAGCAGTACTTC. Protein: CASRGAATKDREWGRSYEQYF.

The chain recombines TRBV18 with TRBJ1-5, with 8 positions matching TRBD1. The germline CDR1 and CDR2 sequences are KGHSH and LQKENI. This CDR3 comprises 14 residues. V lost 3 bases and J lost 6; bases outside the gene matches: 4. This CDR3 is CASSPGQGRQPQHF. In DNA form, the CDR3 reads TGTGCCAGCTCACCCGGACAGGGCCGTCAGCCCCAGCATTTT.

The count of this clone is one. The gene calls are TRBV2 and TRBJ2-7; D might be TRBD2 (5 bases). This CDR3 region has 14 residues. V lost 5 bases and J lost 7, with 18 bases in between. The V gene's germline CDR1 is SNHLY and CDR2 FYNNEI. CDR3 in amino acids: CASSPQLPRGEQYF. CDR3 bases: TGTGCCAGCAGTCCACAGTTACCCCGAGGGGAGCAGTACTTC.

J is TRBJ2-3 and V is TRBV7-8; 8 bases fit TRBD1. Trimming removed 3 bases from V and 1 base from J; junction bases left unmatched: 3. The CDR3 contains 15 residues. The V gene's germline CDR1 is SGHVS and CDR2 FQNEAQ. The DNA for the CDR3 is TGTGCCAGCAGCTTTGCGACAGGGGGCACAGATACGCAGTATTTT. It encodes CASSFATGGTDTQYF. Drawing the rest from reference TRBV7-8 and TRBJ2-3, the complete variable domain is GAGVSQSPRYKVAKRGQDVALRCDPISGHVSLFWYQQALGQGPEFLTYFQNEAQLDKSGLPSDRFFAERPEGSVSTLKIQRTQQEDSAVYLCASSFATGGTDTQYFGPGTRLTVL.

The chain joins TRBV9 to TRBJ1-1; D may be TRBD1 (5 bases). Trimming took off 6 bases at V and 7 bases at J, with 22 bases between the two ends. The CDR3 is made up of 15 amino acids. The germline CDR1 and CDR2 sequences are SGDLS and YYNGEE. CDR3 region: CASTSLIRGEGEAFF. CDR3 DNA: TGTGCCAGCACCTCTCTCATCCGGGGGGAGGGTGAAGCTTTCTTT.

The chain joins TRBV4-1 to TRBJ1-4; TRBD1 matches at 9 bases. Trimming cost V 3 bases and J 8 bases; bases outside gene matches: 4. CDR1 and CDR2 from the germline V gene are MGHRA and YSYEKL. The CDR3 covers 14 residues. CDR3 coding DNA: TGCGCCAGCAGCCAGACAGGGGGTCTCGAAAAACTGTTTTTT. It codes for CASSQTGGLEKLFF.

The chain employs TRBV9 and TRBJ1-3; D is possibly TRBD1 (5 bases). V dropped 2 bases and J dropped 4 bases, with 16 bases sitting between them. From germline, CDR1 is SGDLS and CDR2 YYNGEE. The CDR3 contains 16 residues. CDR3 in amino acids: CASSVGLMTAGNTIYF. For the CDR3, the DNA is TGTGCCAGCAGCGTGGGACTAATGACAGCGGGAAACACCATATATTTT.

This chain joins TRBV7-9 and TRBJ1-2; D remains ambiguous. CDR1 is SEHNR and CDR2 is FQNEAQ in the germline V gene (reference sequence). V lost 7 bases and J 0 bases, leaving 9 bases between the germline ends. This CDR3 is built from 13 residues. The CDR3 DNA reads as TGTGCCAGCATCCCCCCCTCTAACTATGGCTACACCTTC. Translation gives CASIPPSNYGYTF.

The CDR3: CASSFGQRRTDTQYF. Written as DNA, the CDR3 is TGTGCCAGCAGCTTTGGCCAGCGGCGCACAGATACGCAGTATTTT. The V call is TRBV7-2, the J call TRBJ2-3, with D maybe TRBD2 (5 bases). Germline V gives CDR1 SGHTA, CDR2 FQGNSA. The CDR3 runs 15 residues. Trimming stripped 3 bases from V and 1 base from J, with 11 bases between.

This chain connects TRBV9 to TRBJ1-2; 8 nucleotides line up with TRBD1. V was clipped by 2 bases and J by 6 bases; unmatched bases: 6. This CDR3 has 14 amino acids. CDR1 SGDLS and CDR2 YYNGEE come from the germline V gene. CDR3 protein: CASSVQGAGNGYTF. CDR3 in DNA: TGTGCCAGCAGCGTGCAGGGGGCAGGGAATGGCTACACCTTC.

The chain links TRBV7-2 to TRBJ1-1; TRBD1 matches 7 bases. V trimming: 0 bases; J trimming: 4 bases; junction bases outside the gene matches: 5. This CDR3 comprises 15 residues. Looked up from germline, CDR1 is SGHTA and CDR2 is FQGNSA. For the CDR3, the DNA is TGTGCCAGCAGCTTAGCGACAGGGTCGGGCACTGAAGCTTTCTTT. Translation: CASSLATGSGTEAFF.

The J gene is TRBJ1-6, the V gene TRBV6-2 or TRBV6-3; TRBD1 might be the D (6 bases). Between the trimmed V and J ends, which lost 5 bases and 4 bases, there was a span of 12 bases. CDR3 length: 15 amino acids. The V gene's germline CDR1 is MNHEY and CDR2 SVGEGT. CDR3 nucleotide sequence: TGTGCCAGCAGTGCGACAGGCGGTTATAATTCACCCCTCCACTTT. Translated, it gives CASSATGGYNSPLHF.

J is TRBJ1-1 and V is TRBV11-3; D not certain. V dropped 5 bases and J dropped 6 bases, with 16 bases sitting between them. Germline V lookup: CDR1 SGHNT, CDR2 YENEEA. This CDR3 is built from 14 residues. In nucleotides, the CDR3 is TGTGCCAGCAGCCGTCAGACTGAAGTGGCTGAAGCTTTCTTT. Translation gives CASSRQTEVAEAFF.

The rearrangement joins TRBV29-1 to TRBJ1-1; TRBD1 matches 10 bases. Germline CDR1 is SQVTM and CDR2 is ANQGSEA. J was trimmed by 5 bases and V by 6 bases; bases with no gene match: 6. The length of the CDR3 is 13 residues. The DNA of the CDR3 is TGCAGCGTCGAGACAGGGGGCTATACTGAAGCTTTCTTT. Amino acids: CSVETGGYTEAFF. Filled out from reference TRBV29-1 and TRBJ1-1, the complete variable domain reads SAVISQKPSRDICQRGTSLTIQCQVDSQVTMMFWYRQQPGQSLTLIATANQGSEATYESGFVIDKFPISRPNLTFSTLTVSNMSPEDSSIYLCSVETGGYTEAFFGQGTRLTVV.

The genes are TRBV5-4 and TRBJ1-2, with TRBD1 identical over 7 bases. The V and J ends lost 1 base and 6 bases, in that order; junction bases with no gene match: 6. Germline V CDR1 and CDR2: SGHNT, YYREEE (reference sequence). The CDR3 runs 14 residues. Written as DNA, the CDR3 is TGTGCCAGCAGCTTGCGACAGGGCAGACATGGCTACACCTTC. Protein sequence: CASSLRQGRHGYTF.

CDR3 protein: CASSPDRGPTGELFF. The CDR3 nucleotides are TGTGCCAGCAGCCCAGACAGGGGGCCCACCGGGGAGCTGTTTTTT. The chain links TRBV7-9 to TRBJ2-2; 10 bases line up with TRBD1. CDR1 and CDR2 from the germline V gene are SEHNR and FQNEAQ (reference sequence). The CDR3 runs to 15 residues. The junction had 4 bases not matched to a gene; V was cut back by 5 bases and J by 4 bases.

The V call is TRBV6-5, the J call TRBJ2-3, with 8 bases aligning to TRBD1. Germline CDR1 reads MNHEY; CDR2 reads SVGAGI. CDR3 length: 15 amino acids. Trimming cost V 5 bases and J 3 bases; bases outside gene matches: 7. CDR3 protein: CASSRQGLKTDTQYF. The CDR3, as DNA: TGTGCCAGCAGTCGACAGGGGTTGAAGACAGATACGCAGTATTTT.

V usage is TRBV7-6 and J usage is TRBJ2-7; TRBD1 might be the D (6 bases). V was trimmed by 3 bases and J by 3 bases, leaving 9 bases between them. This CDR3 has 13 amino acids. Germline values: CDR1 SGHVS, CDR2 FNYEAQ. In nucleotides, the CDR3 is TGTGCCAGCAGCTTGGGCAGGGGCTACGAGCAGTACTTC. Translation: CASSLGRGYEQYF.